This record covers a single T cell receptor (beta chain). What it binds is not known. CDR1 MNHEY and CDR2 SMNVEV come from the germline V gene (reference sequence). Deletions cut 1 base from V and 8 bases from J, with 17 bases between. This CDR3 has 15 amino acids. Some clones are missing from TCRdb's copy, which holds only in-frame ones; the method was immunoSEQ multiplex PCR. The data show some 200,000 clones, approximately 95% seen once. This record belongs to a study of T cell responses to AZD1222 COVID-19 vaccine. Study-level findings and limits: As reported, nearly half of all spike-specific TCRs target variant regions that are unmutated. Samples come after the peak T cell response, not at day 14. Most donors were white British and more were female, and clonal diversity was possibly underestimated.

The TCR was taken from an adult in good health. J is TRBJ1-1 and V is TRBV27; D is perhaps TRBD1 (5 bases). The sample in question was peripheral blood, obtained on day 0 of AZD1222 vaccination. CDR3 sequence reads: CASSLYPGSPTEAFF. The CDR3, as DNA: TGTGCCAGCAGTTTATATCCAGGGAGTCCCACGGAAGCTTTCTTT.